These 12 T cell receptor beta chains originate from one sample sequenced in a study of spatial heterogeneity in lung cancer. Sample time point: sample taken at primary tumor resection. Unsorted whole RNA of tumor, nontumor lung or frozen PBMC was sequenced. TCRdb ran MiXCR on the 5' RACE reads and lists one entry per CDR3 protein. The sample lists over 90,000 distinct CDR3 sequences, roughly 9.5% occurring once. Sequencing used PBMCs, obtained at surgery. These receptors originate from a male donor with early-stage non-small cell lung cancer.

This clonotype was counted only a few times. The chain links TRBV6-2 or TRBV6-3 to TRBJ2-5; either TRBD1 or TRBD2 may fit D (5 bases each). The germline V gene encodes CDR1 MNHEY and CDR2 SVGEGT. Deletions cut 6 bases from V and 0 bases from J, with 11 bases between. CDR3 length: 14 amino acids. The CDR3 region is CASRQLGDQETQYF. The CDR3 region has the DNA TGTGCCAGCAGGCAGTTGGGGGACCAAGAGACCCAGTACTTC.

This clonotype has a handful of counts. At one boundary the junction diverges from the germline segment, which might be a read error. The chain employs TRBV7-2 and TRBJ2-5, with D hard to call. The CDR3 loop spans 13 amino acids. Germline-derived CDR1 and CDR2 are SGHTA and FQGNSA. This chain's CDR3 is CASTLGPKETQYF. The CDR3 nucleotides are TGTGCCAGCACCTTAGGACCTAAAGAGACCCAGTACTTC.

The rearrangement uses TRBV5-1 and TRBJ2-3; 9 bases fit TRBD2. Unmatched junction bases numbered 6, after V lost 1 base and J lost 6 bases. This CDR3 region has 15 residues. CDR1 is SGHRS, CDR2 YFSETQ, per germline. The CDR3 DNA reads as TGCGCCAGCAGCTTGAGGAGCGGGGGGCAGGATACGCAGTATTTT. Its protein product is CASSLRSGGQDTQYF.

This chain joins TRBV20-1 and TRBJ1-5; no clear D. Germline values: CDR1 DFQATT, CDR2 SNEGSKA (reference sequence). The CDR3 spans 14 residues. V lost 0 bases to trimming and J lost 0 bases, with 6 bases between them. CDR3 amino acids: CSARDLNSNQPQHF. CDR3 nucleotide sequence: TGCAGTGCTAGAGATCTTAATAGCAATCAGCCCCAGCATTTT.

This clonotype was recorded at least ten times. J is TRBJ2-5 and V is TRBV7-6; TRBD2 aligns across 7 bases. CDR1 is SGHVS and CDR2 is FNYEAQ in the germline V gene. J lost 3 bases, V lost 5 bases, and 6 bases had no gene match. The CDR3 runs 14 residues. DNA for the CDR3: TGTGCCAGCAGCCCCCGGAGCGGGAAAGAGACCCAGTACTTC. Amino acid sequence: CASSPRSGKETQYF.

This clonotype was counted many times. The V gene is TRBV12-3 or TRBV12-4, the J gene TRBJ2-3, with D hard to call. CDR3 length equals 14 residues. The germline V and J ends were trimmed by 6 bases and 0 bases, with 10 bases remaining between them. CDR3 sequence reads: CASSPRVSTDTQYF. CDR3 nucleotides: TGTGCCAGCAGCCCGCGAGTAAGCACAGATACGCAGTATTTT.

This clonotype has a count of ten or more. V and J are TRBV5-6 and TRBJ1-3; D gene unclear. The V end was cut by 0 bases, the J end by 0 bases, with 7 bases between. CDR1 is SGHDT and CDR2 is YYEEEE in the germline V gene. The CDR3 is made up of 15 amino acids. The CDR3 loop is CASSLARFSGNTIYF. The CDR3 DNA follows: TGTGCCAGCAGCTTGGCGAGATTCTCTGGAAACACCATATATTTT.

V gene TRBV9 combines with J gene TRBJ1-6; the D is unclear. V was trimmed by 3 bases and J by 5 bases, leaving 9 bases between them. The CDR3 is made up of 14 amino acids. Germline V gives CDR1 SGDLS, CDR2 YYNGEE. CDR3 bases: TGTGCCAGCAGCGGGAGAGGGAATAATTCACCCCTCCACTTT. Its translation is CASSGRGNNSPLHF.

This clonotype was recorded at least ten times. The chain carries TRBV4-2 and TRBJ2-1; 10 nucleotides agree with TRBD2. This CDR3 is 16 amino acids long. V dropped 3 bases and J dropped 5; count of bases not matched to a gene: 7. Germline CDR1 LGHNA, CDR2 YNFKEQ. CDR3 DNA: TGTGCCAGCAGCCAGCCCCCAGCGGGAGGGAACAATGAGCAGTTCTTC. Translated: CASSQPPAGGNNEQFF.

This clonotype was seen a few times. The chain combines TRBV7-2 with TRBJ1-5; no clear D. The V gene's germline CDR1 is SGHTA and CDR2 FQGNSA. With 5 bases removed from V and 9 bases from J, the gap between germline ends came to 17 bases. The CDR3 covers 14 residues. In DNA form, the CDR3 reads TGTGCCAGCAGCCCCGCGGAGGACCGCGGGCCCCAGCATTTT. This sequence encodes CASSPAEDRGPQHF. The full variable domain, completed using reference TRBV7-2 and TRBJ1-5, is GAGVSQSPSNKVTEKGKDVELRCDPISGHTALYWYRQSLGQGLEFLIYFQGNSAPDKSGLPSDRFSAERTGGSVSTLTIQRTQQEDSAVYLCASSPAEDRGPQHFGDGTRLSIL.

This clonotype was observed a few times. This rearrangement joins TRBV6-2 or TRBV6-3 to TRBJ1-1; 7 nucleotides align to TRBD1. This CDR3 is built from 14 residues. The germline V gene encodes CDR1 MNHEY and CDR2 SVGEGT. The V gene end was trimmed by 0 bases and the J gene end by 9 bases; junction bases not matched to a gene: 7. In DNA, the CDR3 is TGTGCCAGCAGTTACTCCTTATCGGACAGGAAAGCTTTCTTT. Protein sequence: CASSYSLSDRKAFF.

Many counts were recorded for this clonotype. V gene TRBV19 combines with J gene TRBJ2-1; TRBD2 is a possible D gene (5 bases). V was cut by 7 bases and J by 0 bases, with 16 bases left in between. This CDR3 contains 16 residues. Germline-derived CDR1 and CDR2 are LNHDA and SQIVND (reference sequence). The DNA of the CDR3 is TGTGCCAGTAAAATGGACTGGATCAACTCCTACAATGAGCAGTTCTTC. As protein: CASKMDWINSYNEQFF.